The T cell receptor beta chain described here comes from a study of blood T cells in healthy people across ages (dated by TCRdb to between 2015 and 2016). Study-wide context: In model experiments, roughly one uniquely barcoded TCR beta cDNA molecule per two T cells was captured by template switching. To avoid experimental bias, donors of different ages were distributed randomly across sequencing lanes. For two donors (one aged 18 to 29 and one aged 80 or older), the study analyzed two additional independent replicas of 1 million unique cDNA reads from the same blood draw. The donors were divided into four age groups: young (average roughly 15 years), middle-aged (approximately 41), aged (62) and long-lived (82). The study measured age-related changes in TCR beta repertoire diversity using deep sequencing normalized with unique cDNA molecular identifiers.

The roughly 42 donors, aged about 6 to 95 years, were systemically healthy Caucasian individuals from Russia. Each donor gave ten milliliters of peripheral blood, collected into EDTA-treated Vacutainer tubes. Ficoll-Paque density-gradient centrifugation was used to isolate PBMCs, with at least 7 million per sample. Total RNA, at least 5 micrograms per sample, was extracted from PBMCs with Trizol reagent. Naive CD45RAhigh/CD27high T cell percentages were measured by flow cytometry on a PBMC aliquot from every donor. In regard to this clonotype: This clone's antigen is unknown. The sample holds no much larger clone one base away, and base qualities are not on file.

Library construction relied on 5' RACE. Sequencing used an Illumina HiSeq 2500. The second PCR ran for about 6 to 11 cycles and used a J-beta primer mix along with a sample-barcoded 5' primer. A unique molecular identifier was introduced onto each TCR beta cDNA molecule by a template-switch 5' adaptor carrying 12 random nucleotides. Each sample yielded at least 3 million CDR3-containing paired-end reads. All of the RNA was converted into first-strand cDNA using the Mint cDNA synthesis kit, with a TRBC-specific oligonucleotide serving as the primer. After uracil-DNA glycosylase treatment, a first 18-cycle PCR used universal primers M1SS and BC2_uni_R on all cDNA. Turning to the authors' computational methods: Each sample was normalized by randomly selecting 1 million high-quality reads, each carrying a distinct molecular identifier. Reads sharing molecular identifiers were discarded rather than binned into consensus sequences. MiTCR, run with a Q25 quality threshold and the strictest error-elimination algorithm, handled CDR3 identification, clonotype clustering and error correction. A nonparametric unseen species model with Euler transformation was used to estimate a lower bound on total TCR beta diversity. The public reads were reanalyzed by TCRdb: fastp trimming at Q25, MiXCR alignment, in-frame beta chains only. Duplicate CDR3 protein sequences are folded into a single record with the most common DNA and genes. These V and J calls originate from TCRdb's pipeline instead of the authors' own analysis. The sample has 780,000 or so distinct CDR3 sequences on record, roughly 50% of them singletons. Together, the top ten hold 20% to 30% of the sample.

Counted from cysteine to phenylalanine, this CDR3 has 16 amino acids. Of all the DNA, just the CDR3 is kept, 48 bases in frame from base 1. Unmatched junction bases come to 13, with V trimmed by 5 bases and J by 7 bases. CDR1 and CDR2 are read off the germline V gene as SGHTA and FQGNSA. General study outcomes and caveats: As age increased, observed TCR beta diversity per million T cells dropped in a roughly linear way, and a significant reduction was already evident by age roughly 36. The percentage of naive T cells measured by flow cytometry correlated strongly with observed TCR beta diversity. Since profiling was done on bulk unsorted PBMCs, naive and antigen-experienced compartments could not be conclusively compared. Total diversity estimates from one million sequenced T cells were considered lower bounds and underestimates. Because donor CMV infection status was unknown, age-related changes in expanded clonotypes were potentially confounded. Compared with the aged group, the long-lived group had more naive CD4+ T cells, fewer expanded clones and increased TCR diversity, a pattern suggesting age selection.

The rearrangement combines TRBV7-2 with TRBJ2-7; 11 bases in the middle match TRBD2. The sequence was obtained from a man in his forties in good health. Sequenced: blood. The nucleotide sequence reads TGTGCCAGCAGCCCAGCCTTACTAGCGGGAGTCGGTGAGCAGTACTTC. This translates into CASSPALLAGVGEQYF.